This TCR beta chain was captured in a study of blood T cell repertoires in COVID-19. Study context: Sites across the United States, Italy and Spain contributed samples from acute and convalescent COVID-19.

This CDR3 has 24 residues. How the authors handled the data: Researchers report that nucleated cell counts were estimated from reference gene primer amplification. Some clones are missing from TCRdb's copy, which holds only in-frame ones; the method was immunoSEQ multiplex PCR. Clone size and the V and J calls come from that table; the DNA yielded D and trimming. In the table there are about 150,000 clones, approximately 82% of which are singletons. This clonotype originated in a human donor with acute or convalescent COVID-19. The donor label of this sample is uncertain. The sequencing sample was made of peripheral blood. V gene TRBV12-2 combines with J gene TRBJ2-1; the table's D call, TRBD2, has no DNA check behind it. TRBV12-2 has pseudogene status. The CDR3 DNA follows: TGTGCAAGTCGCTTAGCGAGACGGCAAATTTATACTAGCGGGGGGAGAAGCTCCTACAATGAGCAGTTCTTC. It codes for CASRLARRQIYTSGGRSSYNEQFF.